Detailed here is one T cell receptor beta chain. Its antigen is unidentified. This sample was taken from a study of shared clonotypes between healthy human individuals. About the research overall: Those who served as donors were a couple of women and a few men between the ages of 18 and 49.

Germline CDR1 and CDR2: SNHLY and FYNNEI. The CDR3 runs 14 residues. After removal of 10 bases from V and 2 bases from J, the junction contained 8 bases not matched to a gene. This was a deep-level run. Clones were sequenced by immunoSEQ multiplex PCR, and TCRdb holds only the in-frame ones, with some missing. The sample lists roughly 2.5 million clones, approximately 90% occurring once. Study-wide results and limits: Non-shared clonotypes had lower generation probabilities than clonotypes shared by all four sorted-subset donors. In a handful of donors, approximately 5% of naive CD4 clonotypes appeared in common.

This clonotype was sampled from a man younger than 30 in good health. The specimen sequenced was naive CD4+ T cells sorted from blood. Subset reported: CD45RA+ positively selected. This chain links TRBV2 with TRBJ2-3; 8 bases map to TRBD2. The CDR3 DNA reads TGTGCCACCTCGGCGGGGGGCACCACAGATACGCAGTATTTT. It yields the protein CATSAGGTTDTQYF.